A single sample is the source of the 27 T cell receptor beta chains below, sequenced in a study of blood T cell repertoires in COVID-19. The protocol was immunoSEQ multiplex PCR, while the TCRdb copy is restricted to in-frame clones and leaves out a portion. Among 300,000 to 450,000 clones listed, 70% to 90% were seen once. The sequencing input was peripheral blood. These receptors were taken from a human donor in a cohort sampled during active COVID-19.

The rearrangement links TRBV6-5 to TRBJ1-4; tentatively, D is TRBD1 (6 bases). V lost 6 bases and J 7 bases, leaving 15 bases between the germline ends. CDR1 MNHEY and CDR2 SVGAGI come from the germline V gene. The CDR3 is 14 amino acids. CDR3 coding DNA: TGTGCCAGCAGGAGCATAGGGGGTAGTGAAAAACTGTTTTTT. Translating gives CASRSIGGSEKLFF.

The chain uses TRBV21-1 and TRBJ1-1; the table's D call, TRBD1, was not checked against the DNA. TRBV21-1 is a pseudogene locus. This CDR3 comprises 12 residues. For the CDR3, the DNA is TGTGCCAGCAGCAGTAGGGGGCCAGGAGCTTTCTTT. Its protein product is CASSSRGPGAFF.

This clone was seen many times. CDR3 bases: TGCGCCAGCAGTCGGCTAGCGGGGAAAATGACGAACAATGAGCAGTTCTTC. Protein product: CASSRLAGKMTNNEQFF. The rearrangement links TRBV4-1 to TRBJ2-1, with TRBD2 matching over 9 bases. The CDR3 is made up of 17 amino acids. After removal of 6 bases from V and 5 bases from J, the junction contained 14 bases not matched to a gene. Germline V lookup: CDR1 MGHRA, CDR2 YSYEKL.

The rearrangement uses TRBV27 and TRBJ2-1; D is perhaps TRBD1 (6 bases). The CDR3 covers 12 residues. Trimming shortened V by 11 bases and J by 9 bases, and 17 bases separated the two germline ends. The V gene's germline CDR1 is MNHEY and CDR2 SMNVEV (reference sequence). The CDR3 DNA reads TGTGCCTTCAAGGGGGTCAGGGGTGAGCAGTTCTTC. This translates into CAFKGVRGEQFF.

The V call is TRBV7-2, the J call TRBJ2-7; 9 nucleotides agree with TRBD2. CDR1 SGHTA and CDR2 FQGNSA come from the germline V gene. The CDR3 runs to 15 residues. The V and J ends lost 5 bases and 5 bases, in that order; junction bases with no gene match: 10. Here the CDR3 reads CASSPASSGAHEQYF. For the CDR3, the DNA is TGTGCCAGCAGCCCCGCCTCTAGCGGGGCCCACGAGCAGTACTTC.

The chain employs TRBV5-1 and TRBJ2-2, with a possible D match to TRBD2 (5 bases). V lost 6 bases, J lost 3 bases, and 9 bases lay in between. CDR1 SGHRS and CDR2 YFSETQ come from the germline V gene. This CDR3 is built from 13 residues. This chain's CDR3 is CASTPGDTGELFF. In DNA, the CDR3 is TGCGCCAGCACCCCCGGGGACACCGGGGAGCTGTTTTTT.

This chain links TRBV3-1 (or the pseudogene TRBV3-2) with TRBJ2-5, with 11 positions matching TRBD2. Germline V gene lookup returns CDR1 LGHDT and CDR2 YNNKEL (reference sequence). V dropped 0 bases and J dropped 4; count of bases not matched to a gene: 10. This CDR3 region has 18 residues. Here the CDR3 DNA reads TGTGCCAGCAGCCAAGACCCTGCCCTAGCGGGAGGAGGAGAGACCCAGTACTTC. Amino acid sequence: CASSQDPALAGGGETQYF.

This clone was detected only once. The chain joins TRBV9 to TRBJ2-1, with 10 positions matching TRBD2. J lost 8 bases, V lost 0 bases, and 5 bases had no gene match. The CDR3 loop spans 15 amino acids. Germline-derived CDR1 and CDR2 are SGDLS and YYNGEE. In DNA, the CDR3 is TGTGCCAGCAGCGTAGAGGGGACTAGCGACGATGAGCAGTTCTTC. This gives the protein CASSVEGTSDDEQFF.

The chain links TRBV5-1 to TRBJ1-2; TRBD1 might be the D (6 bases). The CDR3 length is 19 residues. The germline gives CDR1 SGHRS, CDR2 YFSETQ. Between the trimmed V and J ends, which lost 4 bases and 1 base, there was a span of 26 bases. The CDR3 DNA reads TGCGCCAGCAGCGGATCCGTGGCAGGGGCCTCGGGAGGTAACTATGGCTACACCTTC. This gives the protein CASSGSVAGASGGNYGYTF.

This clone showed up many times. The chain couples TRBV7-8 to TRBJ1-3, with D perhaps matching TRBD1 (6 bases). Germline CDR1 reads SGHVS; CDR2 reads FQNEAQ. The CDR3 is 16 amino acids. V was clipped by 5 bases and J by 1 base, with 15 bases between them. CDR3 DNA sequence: TGTGCCAGCAGCCCGTACAGGGTTTTGTCTGGAAACACCATATATTTT. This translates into CASSPYRVLSGNTIYF.

The CDR3 is CASSLDRDQPQHF. As DNA, the CDR3 is TGTGCCAGCAGTTTAGACCGAGATCAGCCCCAGCATTTT. The V gene is TRBV12-3 or TRBV12-4, the J gene TRBJ1-5; no definite D call. The CDR3 runs 13 residues. Trimming shortened V by 1 base and J by 5 bases, and 6 bases separated the two germline ends.

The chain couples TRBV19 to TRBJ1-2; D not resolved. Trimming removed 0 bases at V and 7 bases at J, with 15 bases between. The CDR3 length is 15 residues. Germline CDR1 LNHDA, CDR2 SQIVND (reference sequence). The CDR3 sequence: CASSIDGEGRSGYTF. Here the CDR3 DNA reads TGTGCCAGTAGTATAGATGGCGAGGGCAGATCTGGCTACACCTTC.

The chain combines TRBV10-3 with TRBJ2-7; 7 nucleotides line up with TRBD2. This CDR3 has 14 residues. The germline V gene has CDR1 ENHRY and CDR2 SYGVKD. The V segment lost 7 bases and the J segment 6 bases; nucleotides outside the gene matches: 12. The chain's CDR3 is CAITLGGGVAEQYF. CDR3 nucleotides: TGTGCCATCACTCTTGGGGGAGGGGTGGCCGAGCAGTACTTC.

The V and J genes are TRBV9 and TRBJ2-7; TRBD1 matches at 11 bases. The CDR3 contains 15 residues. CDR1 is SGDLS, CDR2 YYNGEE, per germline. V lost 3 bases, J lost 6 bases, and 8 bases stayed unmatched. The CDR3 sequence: CASSARTGGISEQYF. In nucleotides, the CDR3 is TGTGCCAGCAGCGCCCGGACAGGGGGCATCTCCGAGCAGTACTTC. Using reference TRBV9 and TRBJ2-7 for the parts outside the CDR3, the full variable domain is DSGVTQTPKHLITATGQRVTLRCSPRSGDLSVYWYQQSLDQGLQFLIQYYNGEERAKGNILERFSAQQFPDLHSELNLSSLELGDSALYFCASSARTGGISEQYFGPGTRLTVT.

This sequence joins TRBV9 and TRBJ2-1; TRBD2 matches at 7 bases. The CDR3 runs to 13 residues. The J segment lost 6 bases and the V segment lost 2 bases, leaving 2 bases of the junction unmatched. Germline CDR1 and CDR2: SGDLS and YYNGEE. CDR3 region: CASSVGTTNEQFF. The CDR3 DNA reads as TGTGCCAGCAGCGTGGGGACTACCAATGAGCAGTTCTTC. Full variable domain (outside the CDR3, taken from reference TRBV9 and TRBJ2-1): DSGVTQTPKHLITATGQRVTLRCSPRSGDLSVYWYQQSLDQGLQFLIQYYNGEERAKGNILERFSAQQFPDLHSELNLSSLELGDSALYFCASSVGTTNEQFFGPGTRLTVL.

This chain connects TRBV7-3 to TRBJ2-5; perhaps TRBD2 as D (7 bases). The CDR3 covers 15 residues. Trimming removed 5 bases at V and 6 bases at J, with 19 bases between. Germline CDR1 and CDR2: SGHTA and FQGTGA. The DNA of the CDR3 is TGTGCCAGCAGCCCCGCCGGGGGGCCCTCGAAGACCCAGTACTTC. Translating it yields CASSPAGGPSKTQYF.

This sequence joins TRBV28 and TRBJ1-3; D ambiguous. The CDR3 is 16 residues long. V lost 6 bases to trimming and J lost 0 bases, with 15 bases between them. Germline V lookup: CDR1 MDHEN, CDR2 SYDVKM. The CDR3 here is CASRTQVGGSGNTIYF. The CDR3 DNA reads TGTGCCAGCAGGACTCAGGTCGGAGGCTCTGGAAACACCATATATTTT. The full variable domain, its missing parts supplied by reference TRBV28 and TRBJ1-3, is DVKVTQSSRYLVKRTGEKVFLECVQDMDHENMFWYRQDPGLGLRLIYFSYDVKMKEKGDIPEGYSVSREKKERFSLILESASTNQTSMYLCASRTQVGGSGNTIYFGEGSWLTVV.

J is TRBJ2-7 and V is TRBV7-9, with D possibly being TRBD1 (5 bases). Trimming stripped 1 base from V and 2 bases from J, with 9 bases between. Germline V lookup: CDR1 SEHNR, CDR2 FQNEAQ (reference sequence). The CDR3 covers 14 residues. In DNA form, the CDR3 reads TGTGCCAGCAGCTTAGATTCGGACACCTACGAGCAGTACTTC. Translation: CASSLDSDTYEQYF.

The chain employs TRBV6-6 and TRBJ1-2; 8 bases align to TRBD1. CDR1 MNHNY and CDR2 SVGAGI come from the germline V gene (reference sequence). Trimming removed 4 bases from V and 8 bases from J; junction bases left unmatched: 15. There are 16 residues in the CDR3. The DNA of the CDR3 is TGTGCCAGCAGTTCCGGACTGGGACAGGCAACTTTCGGCTACACCTTC. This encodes CASSSGLGQATFGYTF.

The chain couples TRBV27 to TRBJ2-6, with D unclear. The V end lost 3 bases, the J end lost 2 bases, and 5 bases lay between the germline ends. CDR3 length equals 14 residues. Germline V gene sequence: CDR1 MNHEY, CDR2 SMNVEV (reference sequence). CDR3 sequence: CASSFITGANVLTF. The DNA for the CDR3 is TGTGCCAGCAGTTTCATCACTGGGGCCAACGTCCTGACTTTC.

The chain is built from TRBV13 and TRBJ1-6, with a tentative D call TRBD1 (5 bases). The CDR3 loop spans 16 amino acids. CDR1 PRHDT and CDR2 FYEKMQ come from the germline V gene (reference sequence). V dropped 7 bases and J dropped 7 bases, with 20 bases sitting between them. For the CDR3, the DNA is TGTGCCAGCAACGAGCGCGTGGGGGGTGGAAATTCACCCCTCCACTTT. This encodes CASNERVGGGNSPLHF.

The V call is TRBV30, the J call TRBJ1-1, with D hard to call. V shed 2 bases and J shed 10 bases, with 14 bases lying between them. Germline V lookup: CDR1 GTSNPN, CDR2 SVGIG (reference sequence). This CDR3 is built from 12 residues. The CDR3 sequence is CAWSHSETGAFF. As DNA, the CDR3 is TGTGCCTGGAGTCATTCGGAAACGGGAGCTTTCTTT.

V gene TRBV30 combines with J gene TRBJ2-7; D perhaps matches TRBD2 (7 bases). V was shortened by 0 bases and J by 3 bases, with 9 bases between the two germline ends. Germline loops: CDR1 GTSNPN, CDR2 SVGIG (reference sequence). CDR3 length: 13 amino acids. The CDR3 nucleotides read TGTGCCTGGAGTGTGGGGGGGCTCTACGAGCAGTACTTC. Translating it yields CAWSVGGLYEQYF. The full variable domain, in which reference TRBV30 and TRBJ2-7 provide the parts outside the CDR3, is SQTIHQWPATLVQPVGSPLSLECTVEGTSNPNLYWYRQAAGRGLQLLFYSVGIGQISSEVPQNLSASRPQDRQFILSSKKLLLSDSGFYLCAWSVGGLYEQYFGPGTRLTVT.

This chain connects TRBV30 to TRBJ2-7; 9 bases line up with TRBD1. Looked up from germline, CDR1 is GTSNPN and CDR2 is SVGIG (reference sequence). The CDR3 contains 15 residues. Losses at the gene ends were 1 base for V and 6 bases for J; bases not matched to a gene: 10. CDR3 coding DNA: TGTGCCTGGAGTGAAGGATGGGACAGGGTGGGCGAGCAGTACTTC. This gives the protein CAWSEGWDRVGEQYF.

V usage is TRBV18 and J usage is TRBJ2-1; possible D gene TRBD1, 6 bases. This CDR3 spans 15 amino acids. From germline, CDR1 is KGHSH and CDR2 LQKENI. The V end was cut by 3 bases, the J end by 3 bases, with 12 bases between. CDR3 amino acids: CASSPLQGLYNEQFF. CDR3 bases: TGTGCCAGCTCACCGCTACAGGGTCTCTACAATGAGCAGTTCTTC.

The CDR3 loop is CASSHTWTSGQETQYF. The CDR3 DNA follows: TGTGCCAGCAGCCACACCTGGACTAGCGGACAAGAGACCCAGTACTTC. V gene TRBV28 combines with J gene TRBJ2-5; 10 bases map to TRBD2. The J segment lost 2 bases and the V segment lost 6 bases, leaving 9 bases of the junction unmatched. Germline V CDR1 and CDR2: MDHEN, SYDVKM. The CDR3 is 16 residues long.

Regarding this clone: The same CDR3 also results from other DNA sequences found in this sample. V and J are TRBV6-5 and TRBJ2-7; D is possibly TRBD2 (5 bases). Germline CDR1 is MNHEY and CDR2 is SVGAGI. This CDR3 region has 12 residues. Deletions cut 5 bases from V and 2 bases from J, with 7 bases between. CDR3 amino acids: CASSRGTYEQYF. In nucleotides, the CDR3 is TGTGCCAGCAGTCGGGGTACCTACGAGCAGTACTTC.